Here is one T cell receptor (beta chain) with its context. Its antigen is as yet unknown. The sample belongs to a study of cytomegalovirus exposure and HLA in healthy donors. Study-level findings and limits: An analysis that was carried out later associated about 17,000 TCR beta sequences with HLA alleles at 0.05 false discovery rate. Among the CMV-associated chains, a few were confirmed in vitro as specific for CMV antigens.

It was with 60 Vbeta and 13 Jbeta primers that the PCR ran. The table came from immunoSEQ multiplex PCR; TCRdb's copy has only in-frame clones and leaves some out. The sample lists roughly 130,000 clones, around three quarters occurring once. V lost 0 bases and J lost 5; bases outside the gene matches: 11. This CDR3 is built from 19 residues. Germline V lookup: CDR1 SGHNT, CDR2 YYREEE (reference sequence). This receptor was obtained from a man in his forties in good health and CMV-seronegative. This chain uses TRBV5-4 with TRBJ2-2; 12 positions agree with TRBD2. Sequenced sample: PBMCs. The CDR3 region is CASSLAVSSGGAGTGELFF. In DNA form, the CDR3 reads TGTGCCAGCAGCTTGGCGGTTTCTAGCGGGGGGGCCGGTACCGGGGAGCTGTTTTTT.